A single sample gave rise to the 10 T cell receptor beta chains below, sequenced in a study of T cells after yellow fever vaccination. TCRdb recomputed calls from the 5' RACE reads with MiXCR, one row per CDR3 protein. The sample consists of under 300,000 distinct CDR3 sequences, about 7.1% of them appearing once. The source material was CD4+ T cells sorted from PBMCs, sampled 15 days after the yellow fever booster vaccination. The receptors stem from a man aged 25 to 40 who received the YFV17D yellow fever vaccine.

There are a few counts of this clonotype. The chain uses TRBV4-3 and TRBJ2-1; 8 bases line up with TRBD2. CDR1 is LGHNA, CDR2 YSLEER, per germline. The CDR3 has 13 amino acids. V lost 1 base to trimming and J lost 11 bases; unmatched junction nucleotides: 4. CDR3 protein: CASSQGTSLQQFF. The CDR3 region has the DNA TGCGCCAGCAGCCAAGGGACTAGCCTGCAGCAGTTCTTC.

This clonotype was found a few times. The rearrangement joins TRBV5-1 to TRBJ2-3; the D call may be TRBD1 or TRBD2 (5 bases each). This CDR3 has 16 amino acids. Germline CDR1 SGHRS, CDR2 YFSETQ. V was pared by 4 bases and J by 0 bases, with 15 bases between. The CDR3 DNA reads TGCGCCAGCAGCGATCGGGGCACAACTAGCACAGATACGCAGTATTTT. Residues: CASSDRGTTSTDTQYF. Full variable domain (outside the CDR3, taken from reference TRBV5-1 and TRBJ2-3): KAGVTQTPRYLIKTRGQQVTLSCSPISGHRSVSWYQQTPGQGLQFLFEYFSETQRNKGNFPGRFSGRQFSNSRSEMNVSTLELGDSALYLCASSDRGTTSTDTQYFGPGTRLTVL.

This clonotype was recorded many times. The genes are TRBV5-6 and TRBJ1-2; D is undetermined. Trimming shortened V by 4 bases and J by 4 bases, and 8 bases separated the two germline ends. The germline CDR1 and CDR2 sequences are SGHDT and YYEEEE. The CDR3 contains 12 residues. The DNA of the CDR3 is TGTGCCAGCAGCGCGTCGAGCTATGGCTACACCTTC. This encodes CASSASSYGYTF.

This clonotype was seen at least ten times. The chain combines TRBV20-1 with TRBJ2-5; no firm D call. The CDR3 is made up of 10 amino acids. The germline V gene has CDR1 DFQATT and CDR2 SNEGSKA (reference sequence). Trimming shortened V by 6 bases and J by 4 bases, and 6 bases separated the two germline ends. CDR3 loop: CSARLETQYF. The CDR3, as DNA: TGCAGTGCGAGACTAGAGACCCAGTACTTC.

This rearrangement joins TRBV20-1 to TRBJ1-1; TRBD1 might be the D (5 bases). Germline CDR1 DFQATT, CDR2 SNEGSKA (reference sequence). The CDR3 has 14 amino acids. Trimming pared 6 bases from V and 10 bases from J, leaving 24 bases between. CDR3 in DNA: TGCAGTGCCAGCATACGCGCTGGCCCTAGGGGAGCTTTCTTT. Protein: CSASIRAGPRGAFF.

This clonotype was detected only a few times. The chain links TRBV4-3 to TRBJ2-3; perhaps TRBD2 as D (6 bases). CDR1 LGHNA and CDR2 YSLEER come from the germline V gene. The V end was cut by 2 bases, the J end by 1 base, with 13 bases between. The CDR3 length is 16 residues. The CDR3 sequence is CASSQRGGTGTDTQYF. CDR3 in DNA: TGCGCCAGCAGCCAACGTGGTGGGACTGGCACAGATACGCAGTATTTT.

V gene TRBV20-1 combines with J gene TRBJ2-5; D remains unclear. The V gene lost 0 bases and the J gene lost 4 bases, with 15 bases spanning the gap. The CDR3 has 15 amino acids. CDR1 is DFQATT, CDR2 SNEGSKA, per germline (reference sequence). CDR3 region: CSARDPSWATETQYF. The CDR3 DNA reads TGCAGTGCTAGAGACCCCTCTTGGGCCACAGAGACCCAGTACTTC.

This clonotype appeared a few times. The V gene is TRBV20-1, the J gene TRBJ2-1; possible D gene TRBD1, 6 bases. Germline CDR1 DFQATT, CDR2 SNEGSKA (reference sequence). Trimming took 0 bases from V and 4 from J, leaving 10 bases between them. The CDR3 is 14 amino acids. DNA of the CDR3: TGCAGTGCTAGAGATTCCCAGGGGTACAATGAGCAGTTCTTC. It codes for CSARDSQGYNEQFF.

This clonotype has at least ten counts. This chain connects TRBV20-1 to TRBJ2-3, with TRBD1 matching 9 bases. The CDR3 totals 13 residues. CDR1 is DFQATT, CDR2 SNEGSKA, per germline (reference sequence). J was trimmed by 4 bases and V by 4 bases; bases with no gene match: 3. CDR3 residues: CSAIQGASDTQYF. The CDR3 DNA is TGCAGTGCTATACAGGGGGCATCAGATACGCAGTATTTT.

This clonotype showed up just a few times. The V gene is TRBV27, the J gene TRBJ2-1; tentatively, D is TRBD2 (6 bases). The germline V and J ends were trimmed by 5 bases and 7 bases, with 18 bases remaining between them. The CDR3 totals 15 residues. The germline CDR1 and CDR2 sequences are MNHEY and SMNVEV (reference sequence). The CDR3 here is CASSPTWESGNEQFF. The CDR3 DNA sequence: TGTGCCAGCAGTCCTACATGGGAGAGCGGGAATGAGCAGTTCTTC.